The clone carrying this T cell receptor (beta chain) was recorded a few times. The antigen is unknown. These data belong to a study of vaccination and CD4 T cells after COVID-19. Overall study context: Median time from second vaccine dose to sampling was approximately 69 days (14 to 241).

Cultured CD4+ T cell DNA was sequenced using the Oncomine TCR Beta short-read assay. TCRdb re-called the PCR reads through MiXCR, storing one row per CDR3 protein. The data contain 15,000 to 20,000 distinct CDR3 sequences, 45% to 50% of them singletons. General observations from the study: The authors studied relatively few convalescent patients and analyzed no early post-infection timepoints. A median of around 90% of reactive clones, in convalescent patients, became evident only post-vaccination.

The CDR3 runs 14 residues. Trimming left V 6 bases short and J 4 bases short, with 15 bases between. Per germline, CDR1 SNHLY and CDR2 FYNNEI. The treatment is: approximately 10-day PBMC culture with coronavirus spike peptide pools or control peptides (ViraFEST assay). The sequence derives from a human donor who had recovered from COVID-19. The chain carries TRBV2 and TRBJ1-2; tentatively, D is TRBD1 (5 bases). The sequenced material came from CD4+ T cells from blood, cultured in vitro. This CDR3 is CASRLSRQGYGYTF. CDR3 DNA sequence: TGTGCCAGCAGGCTAAGTCGGCAGGGCTATGGCTACACCTTC.